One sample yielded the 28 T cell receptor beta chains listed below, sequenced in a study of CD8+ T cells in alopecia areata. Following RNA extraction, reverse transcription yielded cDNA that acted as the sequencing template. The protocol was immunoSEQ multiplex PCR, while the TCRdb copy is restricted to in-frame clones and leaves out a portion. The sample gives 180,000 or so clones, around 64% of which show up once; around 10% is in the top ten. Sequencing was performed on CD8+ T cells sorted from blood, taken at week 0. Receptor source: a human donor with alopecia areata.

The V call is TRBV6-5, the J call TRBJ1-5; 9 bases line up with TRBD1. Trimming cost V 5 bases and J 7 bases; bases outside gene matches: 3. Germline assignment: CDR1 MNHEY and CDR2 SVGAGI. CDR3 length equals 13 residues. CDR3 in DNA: TGTGCCAGCAGTACAGGGGGCGGCCAGCCCCAGCATTTT. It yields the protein CASSTGGGQPQHF.

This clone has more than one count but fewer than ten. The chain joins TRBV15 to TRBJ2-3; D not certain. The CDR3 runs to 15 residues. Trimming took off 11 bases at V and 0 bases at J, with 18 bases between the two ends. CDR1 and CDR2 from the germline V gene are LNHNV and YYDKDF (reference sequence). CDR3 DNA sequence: TGTGCCTCTTCGACGGGTGCACAAAGCACAGATACGCAGTATTTT. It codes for CASSTGAQSTDTQYF.

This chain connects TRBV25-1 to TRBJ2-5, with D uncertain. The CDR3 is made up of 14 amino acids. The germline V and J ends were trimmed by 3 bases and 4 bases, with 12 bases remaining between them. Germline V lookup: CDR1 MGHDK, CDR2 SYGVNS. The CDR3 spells CASSDLQTGETQYF. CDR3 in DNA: TGTGCCAGCAGTGATTTACAGACGGGAGAGACCCAGTACTTC.

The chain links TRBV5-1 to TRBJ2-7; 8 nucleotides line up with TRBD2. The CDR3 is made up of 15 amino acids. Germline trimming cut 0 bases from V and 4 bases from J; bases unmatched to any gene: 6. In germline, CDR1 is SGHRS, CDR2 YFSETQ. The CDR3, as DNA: TGCGCCAGCAGCTTGGTTAGCGGGGTTGGATACGAGCAGTACTTC. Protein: CASSLVSGVGYEQYF.

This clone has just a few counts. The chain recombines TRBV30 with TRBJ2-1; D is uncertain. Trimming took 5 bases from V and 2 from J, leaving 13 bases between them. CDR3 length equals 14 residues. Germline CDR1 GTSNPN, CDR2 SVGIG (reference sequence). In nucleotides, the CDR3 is TGTGCCTGGTCTATCCTCTTGGCCTACAATGAGCAGTTCTTC. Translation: CAWSILLAYNEQFF.

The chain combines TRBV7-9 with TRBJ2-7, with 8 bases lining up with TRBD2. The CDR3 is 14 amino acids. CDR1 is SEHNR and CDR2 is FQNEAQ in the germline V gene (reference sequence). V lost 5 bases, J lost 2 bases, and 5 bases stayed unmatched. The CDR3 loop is CASSPRGAAYEQYF. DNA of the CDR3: TGTGCCAGCAGCCCGCGGGGGGCCGCCTACGAGCAGTACTTC.

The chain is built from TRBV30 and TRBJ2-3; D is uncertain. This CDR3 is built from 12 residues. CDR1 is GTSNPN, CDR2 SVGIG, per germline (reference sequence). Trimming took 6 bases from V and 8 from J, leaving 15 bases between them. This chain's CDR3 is CACGLVDRTQYF. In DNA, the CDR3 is TGTGCCTGCGGCCTTGTGGACCGTACGCAGTATTTT.

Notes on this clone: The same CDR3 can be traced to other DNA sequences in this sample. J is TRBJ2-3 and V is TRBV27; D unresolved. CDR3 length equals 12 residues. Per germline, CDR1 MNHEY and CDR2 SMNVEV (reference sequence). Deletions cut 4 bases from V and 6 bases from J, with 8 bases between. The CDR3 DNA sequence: TGTGCCAGCAGTTCCCGGTCGGATACGCAGTATTTT. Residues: CASSSRSDTQYF.

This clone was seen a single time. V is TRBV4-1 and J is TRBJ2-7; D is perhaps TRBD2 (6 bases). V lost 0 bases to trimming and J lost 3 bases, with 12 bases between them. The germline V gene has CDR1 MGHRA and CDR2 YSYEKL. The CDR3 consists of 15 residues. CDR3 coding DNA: TGCGCCAGCAGCCAAGAAGCCGGGGGAAGCTACGAGCAGTACTTC. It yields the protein CASSQEAGGSYEQYF.

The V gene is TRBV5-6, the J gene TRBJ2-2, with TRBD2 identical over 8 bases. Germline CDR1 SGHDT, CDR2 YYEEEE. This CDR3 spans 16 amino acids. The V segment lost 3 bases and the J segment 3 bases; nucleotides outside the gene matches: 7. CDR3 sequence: CASSSWRGADTGELFF. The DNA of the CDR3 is TGTGCCAGCAGCTCGTGGCGGGGGGCCGACACCGGGGAGCTGTTTTTT.

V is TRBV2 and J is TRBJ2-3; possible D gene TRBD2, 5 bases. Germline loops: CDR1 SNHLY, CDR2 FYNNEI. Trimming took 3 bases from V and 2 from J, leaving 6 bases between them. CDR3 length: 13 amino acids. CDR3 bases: TGTGCCAGCAGTGATGGACTCACAGATACGCAGTATTTT. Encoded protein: CASSDGLTDTQYF.

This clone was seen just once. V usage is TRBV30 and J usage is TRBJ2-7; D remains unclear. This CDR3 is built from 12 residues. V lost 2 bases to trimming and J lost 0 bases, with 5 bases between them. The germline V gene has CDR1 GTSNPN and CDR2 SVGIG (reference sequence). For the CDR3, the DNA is TGTGCCTGGAGTCTTTACTCCTACGAGCAGTACTTC. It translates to CAWSLYSYEQYF.

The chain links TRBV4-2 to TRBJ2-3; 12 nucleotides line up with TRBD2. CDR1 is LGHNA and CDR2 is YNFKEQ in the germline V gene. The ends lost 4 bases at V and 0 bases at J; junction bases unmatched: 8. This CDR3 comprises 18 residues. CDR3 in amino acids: CASSPTTSGGPSTDTQYF. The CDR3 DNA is TGTGCCAGCAGCCCCACAACTAGCGGGGGGCCGAGCACAGATACGCAGTATTTT.

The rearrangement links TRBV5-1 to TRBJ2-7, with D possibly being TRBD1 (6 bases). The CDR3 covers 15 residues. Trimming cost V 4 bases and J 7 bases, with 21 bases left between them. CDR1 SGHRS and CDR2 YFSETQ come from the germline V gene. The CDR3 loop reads CASSPSGQRFGEQYF. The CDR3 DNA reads TGCGCCAGCAGCCCCTCGGGACAACGTTTCGGGGAGCAGTACTTC.

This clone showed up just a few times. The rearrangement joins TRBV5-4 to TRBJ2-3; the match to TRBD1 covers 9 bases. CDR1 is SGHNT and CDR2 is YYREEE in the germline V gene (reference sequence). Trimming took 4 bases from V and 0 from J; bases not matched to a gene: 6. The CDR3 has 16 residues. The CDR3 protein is CASSVGQGLSTDTQYF. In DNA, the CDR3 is TGTGCCAGCAGCGTGGGACAGGGCCTTAGCACAGATACGCAGTATTTT. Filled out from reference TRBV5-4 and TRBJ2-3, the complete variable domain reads ETGVTQSPTHLIKTRGQQVTLRCSSQSGHNTVSWYQQALGQGPQFIFQYYREEENGRGNFPPRFSGLQFPNYSSELNVNALELDDSALYLCASSVGQGLSTDTQYFGPGTRLTVL.

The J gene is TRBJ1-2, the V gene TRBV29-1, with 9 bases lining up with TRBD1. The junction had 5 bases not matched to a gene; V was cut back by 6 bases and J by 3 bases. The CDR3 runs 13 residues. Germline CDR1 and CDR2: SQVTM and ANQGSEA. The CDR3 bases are TGCAGCGTGCCGGGACAGGGTGACTATGGCTACACCTTC. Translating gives CSVPGQGDYGYTF.

The CDR3 sequence: CASSQHDTQYF. CDR3 DNA sequence: TGTGCCAGCAGCCAGCATGATACGCAGTATTTT. V and J are TRBV7-9 and TRBJ2-3; D is unclear. Germline CDR1 is SEHNR and CDR2 is FQNEAQ (reference sequence). CDR3 length equals 11 residues. V was pared by 5 bases and J by 6 bases, with 6 bases between.

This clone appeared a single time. CDR3 in DNA: TGTGCCAGCAGCCCCCCAGACAGGATGGTCGAGCAGTACTTC. Protein sequence: CASSPPDRMVEQYF. V and J are TRBV7-9 and TRBJ2-7; TRBD1 might be the D (6 bases). Trimming removed 5 bases at V and 6 bases at J, with 17 bases between. This CDR3 has 14 amino acids. Germline CDR1 reads SEHNR; CDR2 reads FQNEAQ (reference sequence).

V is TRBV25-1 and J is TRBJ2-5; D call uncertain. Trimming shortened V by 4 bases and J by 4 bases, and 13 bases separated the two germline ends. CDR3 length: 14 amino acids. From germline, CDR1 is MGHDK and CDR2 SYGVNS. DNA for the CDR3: TGTGCCAGCAGTGTGTGGGCCGGCCGAGAGACCCAGTACTTC. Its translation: CASSVWAGRETQYF.

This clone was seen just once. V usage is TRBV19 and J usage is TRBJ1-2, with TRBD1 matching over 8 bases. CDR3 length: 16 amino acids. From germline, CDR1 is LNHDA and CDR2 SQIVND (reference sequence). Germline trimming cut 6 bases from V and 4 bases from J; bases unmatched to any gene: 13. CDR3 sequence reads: CASSPEATGVGYGYTF. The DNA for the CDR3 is TGTGCCAGTAGCCCAGAGGCGACAGGGGTGGGCTATGGCTACACCTTC.

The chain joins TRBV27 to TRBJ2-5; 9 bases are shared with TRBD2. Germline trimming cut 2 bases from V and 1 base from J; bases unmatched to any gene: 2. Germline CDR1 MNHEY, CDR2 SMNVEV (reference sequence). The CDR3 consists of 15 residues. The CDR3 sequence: CASSLGAGGQETQYF. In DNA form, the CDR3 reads TGTGCCAGCAGTTTAGGAGCGGGGGGCCAAGAGACCCAGTACTTC.

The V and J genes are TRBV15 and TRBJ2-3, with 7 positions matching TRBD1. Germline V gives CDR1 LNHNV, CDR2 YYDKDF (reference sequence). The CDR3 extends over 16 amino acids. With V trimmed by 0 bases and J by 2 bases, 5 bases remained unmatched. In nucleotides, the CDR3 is TGTGCCACCAGCAGAGATGGGACAGAGTACACAGATACGCAGTATTTT. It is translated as CATSRDGTEYTDTQYF.

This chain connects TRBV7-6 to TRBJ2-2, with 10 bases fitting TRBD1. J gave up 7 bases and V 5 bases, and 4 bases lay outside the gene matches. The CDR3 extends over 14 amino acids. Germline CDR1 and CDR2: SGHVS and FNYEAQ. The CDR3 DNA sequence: TGTGCCAGCAGCGAGGACAGGGGGGTCGGGGAGCTGTTTTTT. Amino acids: CASSEDRGVGELFF.

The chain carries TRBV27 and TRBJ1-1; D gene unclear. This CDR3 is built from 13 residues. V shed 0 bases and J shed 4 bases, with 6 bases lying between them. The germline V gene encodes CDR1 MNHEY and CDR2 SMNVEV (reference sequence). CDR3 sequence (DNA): TGTGCCAGCAGTTTATCGCGGGGCACTGAAGCTTTCTTT. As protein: CASSLSRGTEAFF.

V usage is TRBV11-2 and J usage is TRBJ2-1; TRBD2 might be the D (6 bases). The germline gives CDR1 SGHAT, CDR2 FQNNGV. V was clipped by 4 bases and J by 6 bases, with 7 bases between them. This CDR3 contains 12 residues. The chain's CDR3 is CASSSGGNEQFF. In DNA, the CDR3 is TGTGCCAGCAGCTCCGGGGGCAATGAGCAGTTCTTC.

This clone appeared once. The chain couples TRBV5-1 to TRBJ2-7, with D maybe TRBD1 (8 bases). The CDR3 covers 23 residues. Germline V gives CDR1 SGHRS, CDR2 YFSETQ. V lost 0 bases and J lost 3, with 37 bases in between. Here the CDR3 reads CASSLGLLGGTVTEGQAIYEQYF. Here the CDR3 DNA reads TGCGCCAGCAGCTTGGGGCTATTGGGAGGGACCGTGACCGAGGGACAGGCAATCTACGAGCAGTACTTC.

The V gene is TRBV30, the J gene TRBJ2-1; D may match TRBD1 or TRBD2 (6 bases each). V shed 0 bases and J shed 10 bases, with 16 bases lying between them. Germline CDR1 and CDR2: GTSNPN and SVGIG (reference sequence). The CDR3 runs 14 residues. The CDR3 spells CAWSVNFYGGEQFF. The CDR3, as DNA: TGTGCCTGGAGTGTAAATTTCTACGGGGGCGAGCAGTTCTTC.

DNA of the CDR3: TGCGCCAGCAGCCAAGATCCTTCAGATCCCCCTGGGGCCAACGTCCTGACTTTC. Translated, it gives CASSQDPSDPPGANVLTF. This chain uses TRBV4-1 with TRBJ2-6; D call uncertain. The CDR3 is made up of 18 amino acids. CDR1 and CDR2 from the germline V gene are MGHRA and YSYEKL. Deletions cut 0 bases from V and 2 bases from J, with 14 bases between.